This T cell receptor (beta chain) appears in the sequencing data of a study of T-cell reconstitution after alpha-beta-depleted transplantation in children (dated by TCRdb to 2016 to 2017). About the study as a whole: The study quantitatively tracked T-cell immune reconstitution after TCRalphabeta/CD19-depleted allogeneic hematopoietic cell transplantation in children using TCR repertoire profiling. On the study overall, not on this receptor specifically: Hyperexpanded clone frequencies declined over subsequent months; after one year, T-cell counts and TCRbeta diversity were mostly attributed to newly produced T cells. About two months after transplant, the apparently early recovery of alphabetaT-cell counts reportedly depended on just several hundred clones that had expanded rapidly and came from non-depleted graft cells. The high TCRbeta diversity at day 60 in some patients was ascribed to recipient T cells and intrathymic progenitors that had survived conditioning.

This clonotype was seen a single time. No antigen is known for it. Per-base qualities were not stored, and no clone one base away is much larger. One read alone provides weak support. The library was built by means of PCR. Sequencing instrument: Illumina HiSeq 2500. To normalize quantification of the TCRbeta repertoire, the TCR libraries were built with molecular barcoding that relied on unique molecular identifiers. The public reads were run again by TCRdb, first through fastp at Q25 and then through MiXCR, and only productive beta chains were kept. Duplicate CDR3 protein sequences are folded into a single record with the most common DNA and genes. In all, the sample holds some 840,000 distinct CDR3 sequences, and 16% of those were seen once. The ten largest clones represent roughly 4.8% of the sample. CDR1 and CDR2 are drawn from the germline V gene: KGHDR, SFDVKD. The CDR3 has 19 amino acids, counting the end cysteine and phenylalanine. Solely the CDR3 DNA is kept, with 57 bases framed from the first base. V trim: 0 bases; J trim: 2 bases; unmatched bases: 12.

The treatment or condition label, as the study defines it: allogeneic hematopoietic cell transplantation with graft depleted of TCRalphabeta T cells and CD19 B cells. The transplant recipients were children given TCRalphabeta/CD19-depleted allogeneic hematopoietic cell grafts. Here the chain combines TRBV24-1 and TRBJ2-7; 10 nucleotides in the junction match TRBD1. The material was PBMCs, mostly from graft donor cells, obtained 360 days after TCRalphabeta/CD19-depleted stem cell transplant. This TCR came from a male patient between 10 and 17 years old who had a stem cell transplant for acute lymphoblastic leukemia, so the T cells may come from the graft donor. The DNA sequence is as follows: TGTGCCACCAGTGATTTGTTCTTCGCTGGGGACAGGGGAACCTACGAGCAGTACTTC. The translation is CATSDLFFAGDRGTYEQYF.